Given below is one T cell receptor (beta chain) in context. Antigen unknown. The CDR3 loop spans 16 amino acids. Trimming pared 0 bases from V and 4 bases from J, leaving 13 bases between. Germline V gene lookup returns CDR1 LNHDA and CDR2 SQIVND (reference sequence). MiXCR, run by TCRdb on the RT-PCR reads, gives a single entry per CDR3 protein. The sample lists approximately 300,000 distinct CDR3 sequences, 22% seen once, with around a tenth in the top ten. The data are from a study of response to subunit inactivated influenza vaccine. Overall study results and limits: Seasonal influenza vaccination, on each occasion, was suggested by the authors to recruit few new T cells.

This clonotype originated in a man in his fifties or sixties who received an inactivated influenza vaccine. The sequences come from PBMCs from blood, collected less than 22 months after vaccination. This chain connects TRBV19 to TRBJ1-5; D possibly corresponds to TRBD1 (5 bases). The CDR3 region is CASSIEKSGRNQPQHF. Written as DNA, the CDR3 is TGTGCCAGTAGTATAGAAAAATCGGGACGGAATCAGCCCCAGCATTTT.